This TCR beta chain was retrieved from a study of tumor-infiltrating lymphocytes in primary liver carcinoma. Turning to the study itself: Samples produced roughly 3.65 to 8 million productive TCRbeta reads, comparable across tissue types. Regarding the study as a whole: The study found a significantly higher top-250-clone fraction in tumors than in blood (p = 0.039).

Co-extraction yielded RNA and DNA from around 18-30 mg of unsorted bulk tissue. Surgery removed the patients' primary liver carcinoma. From germline, CDR1 is MDHEN and CDR2 SYDVKM. The CDR3 is 12 amino acids. This clonotype was observed at least ten times. Its antigen is unknown. One end of the junction varies from germline; a read error may be responsible. Total RNA amounting to 450 to 550 ng was the source from which TCR beta cDNA was made with a constant-region primer. Library construction for TCR beta comprised three nested multiplex PCR rounds performed with slightly modified ARM-PCR. The opening two PCR rounds, approximately 10 cycles each, paired TRBV1-TRBV30 forward primers with a C-beta reverse primer. Each CDR3 protein gets one entry after TCRdb re-called the multiplex PCR reads with MiXCR. The data contain around 120,000 distinct CDR3 sequences, around 65% of them seen just once; the ten biggest clones take up 8.1%.

The TCR was taken from a woman aged 55-69 years with primary liver carcinoma and hepatitis B virus infection. The sample consisted of tumor-adjacent normal liver tissue. This chain links TRBV28 with TRBJ2-1, with a tentative D call TRBD1 (6 bases). The CDR3 DNA is TGTGCCAGCAGCAAGGGGGAAGGGAGTCAGTCCTTC. Encoded protein: CASSKGEGSQSF.